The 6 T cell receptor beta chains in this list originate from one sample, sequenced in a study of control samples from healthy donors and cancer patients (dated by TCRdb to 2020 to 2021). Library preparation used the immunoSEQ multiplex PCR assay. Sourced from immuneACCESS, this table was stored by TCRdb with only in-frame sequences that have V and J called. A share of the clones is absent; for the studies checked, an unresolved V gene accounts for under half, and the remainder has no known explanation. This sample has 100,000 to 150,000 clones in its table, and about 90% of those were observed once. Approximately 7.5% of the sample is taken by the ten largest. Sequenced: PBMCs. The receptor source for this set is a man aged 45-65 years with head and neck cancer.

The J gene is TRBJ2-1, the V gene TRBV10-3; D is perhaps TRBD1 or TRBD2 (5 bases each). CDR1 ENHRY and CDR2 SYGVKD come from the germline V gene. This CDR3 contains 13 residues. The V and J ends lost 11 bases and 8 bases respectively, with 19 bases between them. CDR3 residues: CASGDPPGDEQFF. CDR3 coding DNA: TGTGCCTCCGGGGACCCCCCGGGCGATGAGCAGTTCTTC.

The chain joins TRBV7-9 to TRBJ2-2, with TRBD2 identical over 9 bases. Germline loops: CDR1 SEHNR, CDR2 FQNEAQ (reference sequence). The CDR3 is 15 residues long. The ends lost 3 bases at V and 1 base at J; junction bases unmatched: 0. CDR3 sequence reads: CASSFSGRNTGELFF. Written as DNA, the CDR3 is TGTGCCAGCAGCTTTAGCGGGAGGAACACCGGGGAGCTGTTTTTT.

DNA for the CDR3: TGTGCCAGCAGTGGGACTAGCTCCCTCTACGAGCAGTACTTC. This sequence encodes CASSGTSSLYEQYF. This chain joins TRBV27 and TRBJ2-7, with 9 bases identical to TRBD2. With V trimmed by 5 bases and J by 3 bases, 5 bases remained unmatched. Germline V lookup: CDR1 MNHEY, CDR2 SMNVEV (reference sequence). This CDR3 has 14 amino acids.

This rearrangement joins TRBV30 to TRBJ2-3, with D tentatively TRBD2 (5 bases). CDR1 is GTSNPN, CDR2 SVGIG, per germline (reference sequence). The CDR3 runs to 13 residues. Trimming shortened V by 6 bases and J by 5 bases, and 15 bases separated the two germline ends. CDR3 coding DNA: TGTGCCTGCAACATAGCGACTGGAGATACGCAGTATTTT. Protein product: CACNIATGDTQYF.

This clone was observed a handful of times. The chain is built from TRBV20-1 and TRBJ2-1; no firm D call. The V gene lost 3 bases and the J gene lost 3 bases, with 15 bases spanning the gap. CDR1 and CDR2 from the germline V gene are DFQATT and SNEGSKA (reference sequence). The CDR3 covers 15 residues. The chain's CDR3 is CSASSRAQHYNEQFF. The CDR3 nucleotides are TGCAGTGCTAGTTCCCGGGCCCAACACTACAATGAGCAGTTCTTC.

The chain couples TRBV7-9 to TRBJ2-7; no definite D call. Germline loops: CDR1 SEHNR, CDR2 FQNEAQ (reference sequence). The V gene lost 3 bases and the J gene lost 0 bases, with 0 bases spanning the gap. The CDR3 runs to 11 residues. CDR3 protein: CASSFSYEQYF. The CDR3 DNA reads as TGTGCCAGCAGCTTCTCCTACGAGCAGTACTTC.